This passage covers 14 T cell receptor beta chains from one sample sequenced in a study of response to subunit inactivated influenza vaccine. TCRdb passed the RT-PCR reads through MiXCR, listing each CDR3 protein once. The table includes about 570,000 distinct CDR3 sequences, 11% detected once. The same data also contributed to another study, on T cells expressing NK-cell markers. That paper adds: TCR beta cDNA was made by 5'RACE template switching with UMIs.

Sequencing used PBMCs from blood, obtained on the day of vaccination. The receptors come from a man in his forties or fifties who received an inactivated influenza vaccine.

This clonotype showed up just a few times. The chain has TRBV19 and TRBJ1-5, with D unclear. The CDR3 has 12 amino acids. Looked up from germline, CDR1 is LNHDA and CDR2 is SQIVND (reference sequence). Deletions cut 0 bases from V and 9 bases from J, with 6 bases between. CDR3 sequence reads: CASSIDERPQHF. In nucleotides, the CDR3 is TGTGCCAGTAGTATAGACGAGAGGCCCCAGCATTTT. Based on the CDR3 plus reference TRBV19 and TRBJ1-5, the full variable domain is DGGITQSPKYLFRKEGQNVTLSCEQNLNHDAMYWYRQDPGQGLRLIYYSQIVNDFQKGDIAEGYSVSREKKESFPLTVTSAQKNPTAFYLCASSIDERPQHFGDGTRLSIL.

In DNA, the CDR3 is TGCGCCAGCAGTCGATTAGGGACGGCAGATACGCAGTATTTT. Its translation: CASSRLGTADTQYF. The V gene is TRBV23-1, the J gene TRBJ2-3; TRBD1 or TRBD2 may be the D gene (5 bases each). TRBV23-1 is reported as an ORF; its role is uncertain. CDR3 length: 14 amino acids. V was trimmed by 4 bases and J by 4 bases, leaving 12 bases between them.

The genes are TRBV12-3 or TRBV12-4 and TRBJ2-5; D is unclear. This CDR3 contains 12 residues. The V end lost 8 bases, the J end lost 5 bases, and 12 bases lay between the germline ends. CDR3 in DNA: TGTGCCAGCTCTTATCAGAGGGAGACCCAGTACTTC. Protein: CASSYQRETQYF.

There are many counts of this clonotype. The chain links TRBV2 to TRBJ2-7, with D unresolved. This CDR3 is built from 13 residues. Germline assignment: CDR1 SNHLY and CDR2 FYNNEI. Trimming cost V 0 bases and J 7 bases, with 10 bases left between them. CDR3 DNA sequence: TGTGCCAGCAGTGAAGCGCTTCGGGCGGAGCAGTACTTC. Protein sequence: CASSEALRAEQYF.

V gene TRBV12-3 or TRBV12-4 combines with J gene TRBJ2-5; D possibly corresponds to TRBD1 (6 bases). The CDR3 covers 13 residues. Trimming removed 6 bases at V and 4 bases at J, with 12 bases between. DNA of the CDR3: TGTGCCAGCAGCTCAGGGGTAGTAGAGACCCAGTACTTC. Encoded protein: CASSSGVVETQYF.

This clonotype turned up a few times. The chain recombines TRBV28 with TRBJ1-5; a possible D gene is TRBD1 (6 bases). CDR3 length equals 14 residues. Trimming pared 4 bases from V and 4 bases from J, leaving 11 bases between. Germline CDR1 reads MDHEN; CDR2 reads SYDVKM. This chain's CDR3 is CASSSTGLNQPQHF. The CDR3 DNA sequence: TGTGCCAGCAGTTCGACAGGCTTGAATCAGCCCCAGCATTTT.

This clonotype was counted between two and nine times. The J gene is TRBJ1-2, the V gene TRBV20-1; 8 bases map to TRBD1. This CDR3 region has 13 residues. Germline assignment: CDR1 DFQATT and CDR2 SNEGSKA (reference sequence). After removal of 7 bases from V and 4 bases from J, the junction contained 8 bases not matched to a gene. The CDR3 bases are TGCAGTGGAGAGACAGGGGCGGCCTATGGCTACACCTTC. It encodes CSGETGAAYGYTF.

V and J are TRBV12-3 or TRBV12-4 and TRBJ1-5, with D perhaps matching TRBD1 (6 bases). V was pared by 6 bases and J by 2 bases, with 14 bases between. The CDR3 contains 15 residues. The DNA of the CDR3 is TGTGCCAGCAGCCACCACAGGGAGGGCAATCAGCCCCAGCATTTT. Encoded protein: CASSHHREGNQPQHF.

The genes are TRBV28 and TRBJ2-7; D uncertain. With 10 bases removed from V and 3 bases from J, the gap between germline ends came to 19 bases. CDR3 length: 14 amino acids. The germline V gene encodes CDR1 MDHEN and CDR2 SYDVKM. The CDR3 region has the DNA TGTGCCATGAGCCCCGGGCTCCACTGCTACGAGCAGTACTTC. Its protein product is CAMSPGLHCYEQYF.

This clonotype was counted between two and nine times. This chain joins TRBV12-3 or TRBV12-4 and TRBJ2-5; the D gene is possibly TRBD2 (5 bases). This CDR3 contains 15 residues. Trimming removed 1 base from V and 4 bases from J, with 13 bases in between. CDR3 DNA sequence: TGTGCCAGCAGTTTAGGGCCAGGACGGGGAGAGACCCAGTACTTC. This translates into CASSLGPGRGETQYF.

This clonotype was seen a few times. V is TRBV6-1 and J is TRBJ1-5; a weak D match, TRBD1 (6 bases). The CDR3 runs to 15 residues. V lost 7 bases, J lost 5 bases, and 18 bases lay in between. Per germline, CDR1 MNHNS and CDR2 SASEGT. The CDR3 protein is CASILGGGRHQPQHF. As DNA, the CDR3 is TGTGCCAGCATTCTAGGGGGGGGGCGCCATCAGCCCCAGCATTTT.

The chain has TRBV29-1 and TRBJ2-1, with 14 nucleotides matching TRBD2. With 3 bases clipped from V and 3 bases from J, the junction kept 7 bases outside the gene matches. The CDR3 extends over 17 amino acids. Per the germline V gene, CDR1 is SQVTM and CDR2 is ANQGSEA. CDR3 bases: TGCAGCGTTGAGGGACTAGCGGGAGATCATTTCTACAATGAGCAGTTCTTC. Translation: CSVEGLAGDHFYNEQFF.

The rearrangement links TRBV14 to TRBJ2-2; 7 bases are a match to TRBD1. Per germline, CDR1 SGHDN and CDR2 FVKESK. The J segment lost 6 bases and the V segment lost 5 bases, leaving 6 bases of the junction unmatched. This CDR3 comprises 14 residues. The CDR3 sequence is CASSRQGVAGELFF. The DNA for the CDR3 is TGTGCCAGCAGCAGACAGGGAGTCGCCGGGGAGCTGTTTTTT.

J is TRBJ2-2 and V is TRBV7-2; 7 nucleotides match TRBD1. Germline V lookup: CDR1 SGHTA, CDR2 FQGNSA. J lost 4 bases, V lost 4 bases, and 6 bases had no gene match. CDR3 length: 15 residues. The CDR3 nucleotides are TGTGCCAGCAGCTCGAGACAGGGCTCCACCGGGGAGCTGTTTTTT. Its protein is CASSSRQGSTGELFF.